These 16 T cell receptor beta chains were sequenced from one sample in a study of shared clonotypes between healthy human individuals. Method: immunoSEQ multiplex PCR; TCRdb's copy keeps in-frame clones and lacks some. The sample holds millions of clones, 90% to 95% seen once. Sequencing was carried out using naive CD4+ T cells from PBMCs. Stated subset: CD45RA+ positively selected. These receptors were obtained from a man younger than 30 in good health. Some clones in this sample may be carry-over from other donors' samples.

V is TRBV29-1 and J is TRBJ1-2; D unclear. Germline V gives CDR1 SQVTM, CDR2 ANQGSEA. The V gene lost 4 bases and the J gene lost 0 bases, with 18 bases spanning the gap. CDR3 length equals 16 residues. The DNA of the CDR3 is TGCAGCGTTGCGGGGAGATTGCAGATGCCTAACTATGGCTACACCTTC. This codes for CSVAGRLQMPNYGYTF.

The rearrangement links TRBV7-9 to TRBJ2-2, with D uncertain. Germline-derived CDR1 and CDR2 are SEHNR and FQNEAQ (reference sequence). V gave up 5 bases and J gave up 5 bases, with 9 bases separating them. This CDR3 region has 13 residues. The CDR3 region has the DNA TGTGCCAGCAGCCCACGACAAACCGGGGAGCTGTTTTTT. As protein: CASSPRQTGELFF.

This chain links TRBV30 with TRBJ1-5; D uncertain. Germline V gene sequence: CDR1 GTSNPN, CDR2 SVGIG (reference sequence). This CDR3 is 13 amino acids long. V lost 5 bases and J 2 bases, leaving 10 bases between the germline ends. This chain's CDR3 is CAWGNSGNQPQHF. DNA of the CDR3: TGTGCCTGGGGCAATTCGGGCAATCAGCCCCAGCATTTT.

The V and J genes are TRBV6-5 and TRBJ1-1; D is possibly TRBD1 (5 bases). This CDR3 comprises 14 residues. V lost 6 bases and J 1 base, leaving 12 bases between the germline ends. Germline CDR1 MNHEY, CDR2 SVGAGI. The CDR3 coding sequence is TGTGCCAGCAGCCCGACCGGGGCGAACACTGAAGCTTTCTTT. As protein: CASSPTGANTEAFF.

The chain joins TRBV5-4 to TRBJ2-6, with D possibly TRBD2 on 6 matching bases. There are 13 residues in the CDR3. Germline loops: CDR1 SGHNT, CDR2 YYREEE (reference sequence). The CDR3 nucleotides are TGTGCTGGGGGGAGTTCTGGGGCCAACGTCCTGACTTTC. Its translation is CAGGSSGANVLTF.

CDR3: CASSYRQGGGYTF. The CDR3 region has the DNA TGTGCCAGCAGTTACCGACAGGGAGGTGGCTACACCTTC. The V call is TRBV6-6, the J call TRBJ1-2, with 7 nucleotides matching TRBD1. The CDR3 covers 13 residues. J lost 7 bases, V lost 2 bases, and 4 bases had no gene match. The germline gives CDR1 MNHNY, CDR2 SVGAGI (reference sequence).

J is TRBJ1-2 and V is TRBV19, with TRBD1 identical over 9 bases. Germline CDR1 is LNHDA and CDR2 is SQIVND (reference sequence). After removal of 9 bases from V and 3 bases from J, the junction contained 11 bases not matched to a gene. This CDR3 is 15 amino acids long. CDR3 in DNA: TGTGCCAGCCAAGAACCGGGACAGGGCGACTATGGCTACACCTTC. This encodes CASQEPGQGDYGYTF.

Written as DNA, the CDR3 is TGCGCCAGCAGCCCAGTAGCCTTAAGGGACACCGGGGAGCTGTTTTTT. Its protein product is CASSPVALRDTGELFF. V gene TRBV5-1 combines with J gene TRBJ2-2; D not resolved. Trimming left V 4 bases short and J 3 bases short, with 16 bases between. Germline loops: CDR1 SGHRS, CDR2 YFSETQ. This CDR3 spans 16 amino acids.

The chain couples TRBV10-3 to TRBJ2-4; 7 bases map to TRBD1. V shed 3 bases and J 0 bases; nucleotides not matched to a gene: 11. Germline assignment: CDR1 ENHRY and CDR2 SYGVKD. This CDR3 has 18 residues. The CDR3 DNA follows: TGTGCCATCAGTGAACCCCAGACAGGGTGGGGAGCCAAAAACATTCAGTACTTC. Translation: CAISEPQTGWGAKNIQYF.

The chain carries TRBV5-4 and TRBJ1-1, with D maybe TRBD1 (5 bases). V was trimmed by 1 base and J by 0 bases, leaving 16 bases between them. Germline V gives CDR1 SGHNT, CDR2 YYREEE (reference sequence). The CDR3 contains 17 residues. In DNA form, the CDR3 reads TGTGCCAGCAGCTTGTTTCCGGGACGAACTGTGAACACTGAAGCTTTCTTT. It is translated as CASSLFPGRTVNTEAFF. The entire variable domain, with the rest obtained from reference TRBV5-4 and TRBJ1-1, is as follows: ETGVTQSPTHLIKTRGQQVTLRCSSQSGHNTVSWYQQALGQGPQFIFQYYREEENGRGNFPPRFSGLQFPNYSSELNVNALELDDSALYLCASSLFPGRTVNTEAFFGQGTRLTVV.

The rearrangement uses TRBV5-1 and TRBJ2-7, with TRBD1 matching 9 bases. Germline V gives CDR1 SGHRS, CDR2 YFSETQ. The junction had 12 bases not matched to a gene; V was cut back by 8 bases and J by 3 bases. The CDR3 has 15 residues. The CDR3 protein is CASSISAGQGYEQYF. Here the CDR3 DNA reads TGCGCCAGTTCCATCTCTGCGGGACAGGGCTACGAGCAGTACTTC.

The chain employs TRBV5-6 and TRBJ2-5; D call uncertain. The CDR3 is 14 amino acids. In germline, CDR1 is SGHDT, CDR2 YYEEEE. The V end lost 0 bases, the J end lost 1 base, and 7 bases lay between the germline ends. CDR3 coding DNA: TGTGCCAGCAGCTTGGTGGAGACCCAAGAGACCCAGTACTTC. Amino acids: CASSLVETQETQYF.

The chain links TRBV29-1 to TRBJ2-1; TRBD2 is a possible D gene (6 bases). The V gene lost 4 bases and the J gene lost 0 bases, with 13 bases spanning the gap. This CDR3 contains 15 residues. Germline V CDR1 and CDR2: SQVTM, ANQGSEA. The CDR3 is CSVGGGLNSYNEQFF. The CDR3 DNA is TGCAGCGTTGGTGGCGGACTAAACTCCTACAATGAGCAGTTCTTC.

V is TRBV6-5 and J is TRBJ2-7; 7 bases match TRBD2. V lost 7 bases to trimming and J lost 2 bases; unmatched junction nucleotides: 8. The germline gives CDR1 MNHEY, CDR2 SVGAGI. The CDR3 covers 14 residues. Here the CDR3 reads CASKKRERAYEQYF. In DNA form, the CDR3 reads TGTGCCAGCAAGAAGCGGGAACGGGCCTACGAGCAGTACTTC.

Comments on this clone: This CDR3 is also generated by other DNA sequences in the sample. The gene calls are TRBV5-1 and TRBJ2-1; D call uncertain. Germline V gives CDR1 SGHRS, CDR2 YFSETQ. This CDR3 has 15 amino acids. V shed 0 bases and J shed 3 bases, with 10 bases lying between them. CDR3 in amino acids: CASSLAGFSYNEQFF. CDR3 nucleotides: TGCGCCAGCAGCTTGGCTGGGTTTAGCTACAATGAGCAGTTCTTC.

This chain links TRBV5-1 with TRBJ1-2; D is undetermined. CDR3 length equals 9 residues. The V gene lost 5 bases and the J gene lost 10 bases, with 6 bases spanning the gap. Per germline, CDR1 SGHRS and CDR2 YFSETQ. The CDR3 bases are TGCGCCAGCAGGCCTTCCTACACCTTC. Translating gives CASRPSYTF.